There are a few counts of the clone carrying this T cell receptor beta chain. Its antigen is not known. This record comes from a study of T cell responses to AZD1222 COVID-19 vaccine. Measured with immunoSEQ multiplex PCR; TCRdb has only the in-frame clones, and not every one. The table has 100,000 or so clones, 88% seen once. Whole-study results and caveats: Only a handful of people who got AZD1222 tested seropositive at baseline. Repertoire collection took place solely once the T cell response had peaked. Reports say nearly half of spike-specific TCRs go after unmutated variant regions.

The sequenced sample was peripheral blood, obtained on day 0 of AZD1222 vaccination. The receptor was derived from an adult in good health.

CDR3 DNA sequence: TGTGCCAGCAGTCTGGGTGGGAGTAGTACTGAAGCTTTCTTT. Translation: CASSLGGSSTEAFF. The chain recombines TRBV6-5 with TRBJ1-1, with unresolved D. V lost 5 bases to trimming and J lost 5 bases, with 15 bases between them. The CDR3 is made up of 14 amino acids. Germline V gene sequence: CDR1 MNHEY, CDR2 SVGAGI.